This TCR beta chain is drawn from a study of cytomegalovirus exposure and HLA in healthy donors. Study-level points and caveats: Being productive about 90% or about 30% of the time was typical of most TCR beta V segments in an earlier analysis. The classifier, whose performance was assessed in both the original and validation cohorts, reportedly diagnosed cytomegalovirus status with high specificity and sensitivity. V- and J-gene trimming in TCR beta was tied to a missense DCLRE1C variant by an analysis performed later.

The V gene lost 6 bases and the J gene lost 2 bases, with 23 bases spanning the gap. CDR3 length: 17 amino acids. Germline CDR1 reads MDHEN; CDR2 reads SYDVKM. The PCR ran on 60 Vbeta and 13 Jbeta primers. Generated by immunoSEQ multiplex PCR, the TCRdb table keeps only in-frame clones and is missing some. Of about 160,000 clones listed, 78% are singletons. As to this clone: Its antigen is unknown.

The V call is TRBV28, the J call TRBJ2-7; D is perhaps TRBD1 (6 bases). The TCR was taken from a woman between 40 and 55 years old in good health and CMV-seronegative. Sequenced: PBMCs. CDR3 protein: CASSLRFSQGNPYEQYF. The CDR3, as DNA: TGTGCCAGCAGCCTTCGTTTCTCCCAGGGGAATCCCTACGAGCAGTACTTC.